This T cell receptor (beta chain) was retrieved from a study of blood T cell repertoires in COVID-19. Study summary: Material from acute and convalescent COVID-19 was sourced from the United States, Italy and Spain. T cells, B-cell-depleted T cells, or PBMCs provided the cDNA or gDNA that served as material.

Looked up from germline, CDR1 is SGHDN and CDR2 is FVKESK. V was cut by 0 bases and J by 0 bases, with 11 bases left in between. CDR3 length equals 16 residues. As handled by the study authors: Reference gene primer amplification gave estimated nucleated cell counts. The repertoire was sequenced with immunoSEQ multiplex PCR; TCRdb's copy has only in-frame clones and lacks some. For V, J and clone size, that table is used; D and trimming come from the DNA. The sample carries roughly 250,000 clones, about 88% recorded once. The TCR was taken from a man aged 55-75 years who had recovered from COVID-19. The specimen sequenced was peripheral blood. V gene TRBV14 combines with J gene TRBJ1-1; D uncertain. The CDR3 bases are TGTGCCAGCAGCCAAGATGGCGGAGGGCTGAACACTGAAGCTTTCTTT. Protein product: CASSQDGGGLNTEAFF. The complete variable domain, with remaining parts taken from reference TRBV14 and TRBJ1-1, reads EAGVTQFPSHSVIEKGQTVTLRCDPISGHDNLYWYRRVMGKEIKFLLHFVKESKQDESGMPNNRFLAERTGGTYSTLKVQPAELEDSGVYFCASSQDGGGLNTEAFFGQGTRLTVV.